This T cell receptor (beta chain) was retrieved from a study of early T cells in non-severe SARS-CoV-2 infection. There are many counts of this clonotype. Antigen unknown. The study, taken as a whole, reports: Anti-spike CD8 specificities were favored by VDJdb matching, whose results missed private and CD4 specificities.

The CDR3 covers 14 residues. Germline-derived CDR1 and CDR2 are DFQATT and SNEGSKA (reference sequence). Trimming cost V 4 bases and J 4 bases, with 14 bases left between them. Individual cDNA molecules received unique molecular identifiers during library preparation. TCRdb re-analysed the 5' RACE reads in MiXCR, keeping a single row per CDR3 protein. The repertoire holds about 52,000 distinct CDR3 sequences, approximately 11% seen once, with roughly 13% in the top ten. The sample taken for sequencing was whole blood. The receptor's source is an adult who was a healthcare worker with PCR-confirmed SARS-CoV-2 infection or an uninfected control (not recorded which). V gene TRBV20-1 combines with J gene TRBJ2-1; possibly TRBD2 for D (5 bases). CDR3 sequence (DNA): TGCAGTGCTAAGGTGTGGCGGGCGTACAATGAGCAGTTCTTC. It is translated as CSAKVWRAYNEQFF.